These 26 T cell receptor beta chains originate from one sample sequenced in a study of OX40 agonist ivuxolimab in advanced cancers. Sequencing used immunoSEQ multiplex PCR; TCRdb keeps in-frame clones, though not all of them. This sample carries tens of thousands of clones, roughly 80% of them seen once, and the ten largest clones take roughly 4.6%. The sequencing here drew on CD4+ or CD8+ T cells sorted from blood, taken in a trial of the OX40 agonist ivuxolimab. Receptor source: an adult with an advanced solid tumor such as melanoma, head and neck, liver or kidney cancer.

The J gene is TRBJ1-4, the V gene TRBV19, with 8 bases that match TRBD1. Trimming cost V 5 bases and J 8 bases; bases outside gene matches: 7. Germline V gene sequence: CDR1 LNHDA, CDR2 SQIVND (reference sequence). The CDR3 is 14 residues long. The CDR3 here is CASSPRTGNEKLFF. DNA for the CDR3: TGTGCCAGTAGTCCTAGGACAGGGAACGAAAAACTGTTTTTT.

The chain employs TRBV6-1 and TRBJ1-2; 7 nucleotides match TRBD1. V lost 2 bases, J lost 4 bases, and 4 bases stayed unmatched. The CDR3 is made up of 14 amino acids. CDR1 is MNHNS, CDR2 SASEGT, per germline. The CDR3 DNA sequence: TGTGCCAGCAGTGAACGGAGGGACAGCTATGGCTACACCTTC. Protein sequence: CASSERRDSYGYTF.

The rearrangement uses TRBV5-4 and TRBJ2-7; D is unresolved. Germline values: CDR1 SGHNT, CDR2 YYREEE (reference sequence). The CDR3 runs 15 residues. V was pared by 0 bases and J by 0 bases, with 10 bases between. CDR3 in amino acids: CASSLENALSYEQYF. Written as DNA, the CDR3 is TGTGCCAGCAGCTTGGAGAATGCCCTCTCCTACGAGCAGTACTTC.

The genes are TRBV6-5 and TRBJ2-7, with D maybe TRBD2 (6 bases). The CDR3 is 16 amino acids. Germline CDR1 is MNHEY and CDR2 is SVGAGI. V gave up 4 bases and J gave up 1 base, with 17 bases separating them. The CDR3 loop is CASSSGRLGISYEQYF. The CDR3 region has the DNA TGTGCCAGCAGTTCCGGCCGACTAGGTATATCCTACGAGCAGTACTTC.

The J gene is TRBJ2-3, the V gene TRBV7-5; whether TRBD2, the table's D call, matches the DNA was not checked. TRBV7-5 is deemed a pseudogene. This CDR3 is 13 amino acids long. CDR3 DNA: TGTGTCAGAAGCTTGGGAGGCACAGATACGCAGTATTTT. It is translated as CVRSLGGTDTQYF.

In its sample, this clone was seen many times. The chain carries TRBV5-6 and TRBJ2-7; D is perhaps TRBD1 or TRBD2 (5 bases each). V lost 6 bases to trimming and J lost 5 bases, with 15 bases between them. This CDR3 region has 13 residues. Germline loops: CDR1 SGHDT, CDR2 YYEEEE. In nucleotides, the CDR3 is TGTGCCAGCACCGCCCAAGGGGACGACGAGCAGTACTTC. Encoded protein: CASTAQGDDEQYF.

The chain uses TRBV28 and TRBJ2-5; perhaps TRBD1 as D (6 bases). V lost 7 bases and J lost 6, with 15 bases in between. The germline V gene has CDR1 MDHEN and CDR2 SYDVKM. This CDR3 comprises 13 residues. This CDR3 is CASTLGAVKTQYF. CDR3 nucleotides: TGTGCCAGCACTTTGGGGGCAGTGAAGACCCAGTACTTC. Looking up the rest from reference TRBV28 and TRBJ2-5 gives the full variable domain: DVKVTQSSRYLVKRTGEKVFLECVQDMDHENMFWYRQDPGLGLRLIYFSYDVKMKEKGDIPEGYSVSREKKERFSLILESASTNQTSMYLCASTLGAVKTQYFGPGTRLLVL.

The CDR3 sequence: CASSLGPGGEGGYTF. For the CDR3, the DNA is TGCGCCAGCAGCTTGGGACCGGGGGGCGAAGGGGGCTACACCTTC. This chain joins TRBV5-1 and TRBJ1-2, with D possibly matching TRBD1 (6 bases). Trimming took 0 bases from V and 8 from J, leaving 17 bases between them. CDR1 SGHRS and CDR2 YFSETQ come from the germline V gene. CDR3 size: 15 residues.

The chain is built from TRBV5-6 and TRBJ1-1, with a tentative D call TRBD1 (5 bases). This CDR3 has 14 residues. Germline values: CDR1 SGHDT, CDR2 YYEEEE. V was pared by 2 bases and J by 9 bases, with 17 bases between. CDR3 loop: CASSFSGTDLKAFF. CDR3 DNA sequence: TGTGCCAGCAGCTTCTCCGGGACGGACCTCAAAGCTTTCTTT.

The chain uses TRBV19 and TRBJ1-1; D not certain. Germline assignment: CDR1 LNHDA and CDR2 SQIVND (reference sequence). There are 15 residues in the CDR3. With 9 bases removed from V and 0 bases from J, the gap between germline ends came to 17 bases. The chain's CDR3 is CASLSPNIMNTEAFF. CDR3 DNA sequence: TGTGCCAGCCTTTCTCCAAACATAATGAACACTGAAGCTTTCTTT.

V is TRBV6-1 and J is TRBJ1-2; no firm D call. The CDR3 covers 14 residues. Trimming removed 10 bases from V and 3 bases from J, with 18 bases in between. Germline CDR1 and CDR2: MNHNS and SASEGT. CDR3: CATARAGWDYGYTF. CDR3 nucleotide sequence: TGTGCCACTGCACGCGCCGGATGGGACTATGGCTACACCTTC.

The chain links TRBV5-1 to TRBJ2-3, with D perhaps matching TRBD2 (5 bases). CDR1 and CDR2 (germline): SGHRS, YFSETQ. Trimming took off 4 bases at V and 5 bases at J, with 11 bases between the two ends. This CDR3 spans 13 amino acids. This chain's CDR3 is CASSLKEVDTQYF. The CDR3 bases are TGCGCCAGCAGCCTGAAGGAGGTAGATACGCAGTATTTT.

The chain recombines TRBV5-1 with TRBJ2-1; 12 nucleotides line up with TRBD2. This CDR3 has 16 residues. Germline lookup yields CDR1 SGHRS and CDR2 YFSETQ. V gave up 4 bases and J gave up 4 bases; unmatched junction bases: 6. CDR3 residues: CASSKTSGGTYNEQFF. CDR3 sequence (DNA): TGCGCCAGCAGCAAGACTAGCGGGGGTACGTACAATGAGCAGTTCTTC. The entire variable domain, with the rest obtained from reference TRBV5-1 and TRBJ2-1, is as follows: KAGVTQTPRYLIKTRGQQVTLSCSPISGHRSVSWYQQTPGQGLQFLFEYFSETQRNKGNFPGRFSGRQFSNSRSEMNVSTLELGDSALYLCASSKTSGGTYNEQFFGPGTRLTVL.

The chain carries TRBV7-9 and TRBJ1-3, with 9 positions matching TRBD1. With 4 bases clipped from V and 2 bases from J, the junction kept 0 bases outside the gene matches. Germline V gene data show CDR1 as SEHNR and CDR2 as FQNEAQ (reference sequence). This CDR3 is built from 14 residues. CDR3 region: CASSWTGAGNTIYF. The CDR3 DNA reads TGTGCCAGCAGCTGGACAGGGGCTGGAAACACCATATATTTT.

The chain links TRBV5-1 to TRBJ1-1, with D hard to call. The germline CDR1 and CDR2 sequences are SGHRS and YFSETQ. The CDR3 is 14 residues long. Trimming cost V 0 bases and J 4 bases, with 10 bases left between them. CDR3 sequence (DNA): TGCGCCAGCAGCTTGGGGACGGGAGGCACTGAAGCTTTCTTT. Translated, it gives CASSLGTGGTEAFF.

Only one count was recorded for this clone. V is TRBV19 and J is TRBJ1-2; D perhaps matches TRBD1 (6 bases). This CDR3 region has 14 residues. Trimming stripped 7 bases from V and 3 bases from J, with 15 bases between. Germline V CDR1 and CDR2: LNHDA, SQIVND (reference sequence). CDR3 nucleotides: TGTGCCAGTATAGGAGGGGGAGAGGACTATGGCTACACCTTC. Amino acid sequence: CASIGGGEDYGYTF.

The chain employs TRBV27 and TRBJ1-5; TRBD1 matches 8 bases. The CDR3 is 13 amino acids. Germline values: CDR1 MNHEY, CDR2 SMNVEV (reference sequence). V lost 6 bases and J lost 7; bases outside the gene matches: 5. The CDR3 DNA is TGTGCCAGCAGGGGGACAGGAGGCCAGCCCCAGCATTTT. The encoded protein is CASRGTGGQPQHF.

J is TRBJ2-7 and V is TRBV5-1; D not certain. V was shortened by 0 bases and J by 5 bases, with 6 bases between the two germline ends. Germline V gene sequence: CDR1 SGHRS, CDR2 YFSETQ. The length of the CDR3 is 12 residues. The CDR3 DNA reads TGCGCCAGCAGCTTGGTTCCCCACGAGCAGTACTTC. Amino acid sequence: CASSLVPHEQYF.

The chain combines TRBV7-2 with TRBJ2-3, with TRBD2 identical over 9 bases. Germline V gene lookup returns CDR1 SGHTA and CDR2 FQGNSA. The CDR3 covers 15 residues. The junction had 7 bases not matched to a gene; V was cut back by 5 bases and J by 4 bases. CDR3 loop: CASSKIAGAPDTQYF. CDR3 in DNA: TGTGCCAGCAGCAAAATAGCGGGAGCCCCAGATACGCAGTATTTT.

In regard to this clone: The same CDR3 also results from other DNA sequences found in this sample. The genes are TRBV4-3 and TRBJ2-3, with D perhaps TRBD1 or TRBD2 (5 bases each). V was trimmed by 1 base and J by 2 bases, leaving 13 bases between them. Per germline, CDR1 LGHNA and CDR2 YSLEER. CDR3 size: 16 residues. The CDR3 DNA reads TGCGCCAGCAGCCAAGTCGGGACCGAATTCACAGATACGCAGTATTTT. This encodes CASSQVGTEFTDTQYF.

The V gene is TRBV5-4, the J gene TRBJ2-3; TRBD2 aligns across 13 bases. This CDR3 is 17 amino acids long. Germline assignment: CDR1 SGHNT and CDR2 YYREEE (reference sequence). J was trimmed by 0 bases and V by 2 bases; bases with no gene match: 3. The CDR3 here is CASSFGTSGESTDTQYF. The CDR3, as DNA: TGTGCCAGCAGCTTTGGGACTAGCGGGGAGAGCACAGATACGCAGTATTTT.

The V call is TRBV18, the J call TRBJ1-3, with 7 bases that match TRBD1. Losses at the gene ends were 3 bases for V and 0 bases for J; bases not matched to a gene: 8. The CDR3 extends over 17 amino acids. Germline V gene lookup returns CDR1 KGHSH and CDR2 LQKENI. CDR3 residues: CASSPGPTGDSGNTIYF. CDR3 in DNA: TGTGCCAGCTCACCCGGGCCTACAGGGGACTCTGGAAACACCATATATTTT.

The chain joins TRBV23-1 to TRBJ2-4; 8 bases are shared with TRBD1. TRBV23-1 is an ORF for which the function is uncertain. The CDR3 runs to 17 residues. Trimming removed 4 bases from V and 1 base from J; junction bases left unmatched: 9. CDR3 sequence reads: CASSPADREKAKNIQYF. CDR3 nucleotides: TGCGCCAGCAGTCCCGCGGACAGGGAAAAGGCCAAAAACATTCAGTACTTC.

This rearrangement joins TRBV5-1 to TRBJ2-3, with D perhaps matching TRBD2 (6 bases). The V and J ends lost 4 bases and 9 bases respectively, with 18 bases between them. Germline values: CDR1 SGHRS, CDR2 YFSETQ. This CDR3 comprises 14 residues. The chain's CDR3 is CASSGDSGSQTQYF. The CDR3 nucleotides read TGCGCCAGCAGCGGGGACTCGGGTTCTCAGACGCAGTATTTT.

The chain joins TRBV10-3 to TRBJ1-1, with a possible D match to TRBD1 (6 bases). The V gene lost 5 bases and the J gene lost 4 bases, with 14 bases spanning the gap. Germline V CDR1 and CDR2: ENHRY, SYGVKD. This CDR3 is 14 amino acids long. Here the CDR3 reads CAISHDRRSTEAFF. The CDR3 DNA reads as TGTGCCATCAGTCACGACAGGAGGAGCACTGAAGCTTTCTTT.

The CDR3 bases are TGTGCCAGCAGTGACAGGGTAGTGACAGATACGCAGTATTTT. This sequence encodes CASSDRVVTDTQYF. The J gene is TRBJ2-3, the V gene TRBV6-1; perhaps TRBD1 as D (5 bases). This CDR3 comprises 14 residues. V shed 3 bases and J shed 3 bases, with 10 bases lying between them. The germline V gene has CDR1 MNHNS and CDR2 SASEGT.